Included here is one T cell receptor (beta chain) sequence, with context. The antigen it binds to is not known. No much larger clonotype is one base removed from it; base qualities were not supplied. The sample's treatment or condition label, in plain terms: in vitro stimulation with specific CMV peptide epitopes to enrich CMV-specific T cells. The data derive from a study of T cell repertoires in cytomegalovirus infection (dated by TCRdb to between 2018 and 2021). Study-level background: Alongside well-studied HLA-B-restricted epitopes, the peptide stimulations were aimed at recently identified HLA-C-restricted CMV epitopes, whose presentation resists viral immunomodulation. Donor HLA type was relevant to the analysis, because carriage of CMV infection together with the matching HLA type was indicated by public TCR beta signatures. Study-wide findings and limitations: In both this cohort and an independent roughly 400-donor cohort, the cumulative frequency of public TCR beta family members distinguished carriers of CMV infection plus the relevant HLA type. In the ex vivo response, HLA-C-restricted CMV-specific TCR beta clonotypes were dominant, and in two of eight donors the single most frequent clonotype came from this HLA-C-restricted group.

Sequencing instrument: Illumina HiSeq 1500. In-frame beta chains were kept once TCRdb had trimmed the public reads at Q25 with fastp and called clones with MiXCR. A single entry per CDR3 protein holds the most common genes and DNA from its merged rows. This sample has tens of thousands of distinct CDR3 sequences in its table, and about a fifth of those were observed once. The top ten constitute about 90% of the sample. Sequences were derived from CD8+ T cells from cultured PBMCs, sampled from culture after CMV antigen stimulation. This receptor was identified in a human donor in good health (CMV status not recorded). Some clones in this sample may be carry-over from other donors' samples.

The base sequence is TGTGCCAGCAGCCTGACAGCGGACTTGACCGAGCAGTACTTC. This gives the protein CASSLTADLTEQYF. The chain is encoded by TRBV27 joined to TRBJ2-7; the D element might be TRBD1 or TRBD2, as each aligns at 5 bases. Relative to germline, V is 6 bases shorter and J is 6 bases shorter, with 18 bases between their ends. Including the terminal cysteine and phenylalanine, the CDR3 comprises 14 residues. This entry keeps only the CDR3 DNA: 42 bases, framed from base 1. From a lookup of the germline V gene (reference sequence), CDR1 and CDR2 are MNHEY and SMNVEV.